This entry features one T cell receptor (beta chain) sequence. The source of the sample is a study of blood T cell repertoires in COVID-19. Here immunoSEQ multiplex PCR was the method, and the copy in TCRdb shows in-frame clones only, minus some. The sample shows some 71,000 clones, about nine tenths of them seen only once. Germline V gene sequence: CDR1 SEHNR, CDR2 FQNEAQ (reference sequence). Trimming took off 5 bases at V and 8 bases at J, with 15 bases between the two ends. The CDR3 length is 13 residues. The source material was peripheral blood. The chain has TRBV7-9 and TRBJ1-1; perhaps TRBD1 as D (5 bases). The sequence came from a man aged 25 to 40 with acute or convalescent COVID-19. CDR3 residues: CASSPGLDGEAFF. The CDR3 DNA sequence: TGTGCCAGCAGCCCGGGACTCGATGGGGAAGCTTTCTTT.